The next 17 T cell receptor beta chains were all read from a single sample in a study of T cell responses to AZD1222 COVID-19 vaccine. Some clones are missing from TCRdb's copy, which holds only in-frame ones; the method was immunoSEQ multiplex PCR. The repertoire holds 150,000 or so clones, approximately 88% seen once, with 2% to 2.5% in the top ten. The source material was peripheral blood, sampled on day 0 of AZD1222 vaccination. These receptors originate from an adult in good health.

The chain links TRBV19 to TRBJ2-2; 7 positions agree with TRBD1. In germline, CDR1 is LNHDA, CDR2 SQIVND (reference sequence). The V gene end was trimmed by 4 bases and the J gene end by 8 bases; junction bases not matched to a gene: 1. The CDR3 has 12 residues. The CDR3 DNA reads as TGTGCCAGTAGTACACAGGGGGGGGAGCTGTTTTTT. Its protein product is CASSTQGGELFF.

The chain's CDR3 is CASRETGGAHNSPLHF. CDR3 bases: TGTGCCAGTAGAGAGACAGGGGGCGCCCATAATTCACCCCTCCACTTT. V gene TRBV19 combines with J gene TRBJ1-6, with 10 nucleotides matching TRBD1. V lost 6 bases, J lost 5 bases, and 7 bases stayed unmatched. Germline V gene sequence: CDR1 LNHDA, CDR2 SQIVND (reference sequence). This CDR3 spans 16 amino acids.

This chain links TRBV19 with TRBJ1-5; D may be TRBD1 (5 bases). The germline gives CDR1 LNHDA, CDR2 SQIVND (reference sequence). There are 13 residues in the CDR3. Trimming took 6 bases from V and 7 from J, leaving 13 bases between them. The CDR3 region is CASSLGRGQPQHF. The CDR3 coding sequence is TGTGCCAGTAGCCTAGGACGGGGGCAGCCCCAGCATTTT.

The J gene is TRBJ1-2, the V gene TRBV18; D is perhaps TRBD1 (5 bases). The CDR3 length is 12 residues. V lost 2 bases, J lost 4 bases, and 5 bases lay in between. Germline assignment: CDR1 KGHSH and CDR2 LQKENI. The CDR3 sequence: CASSPDSYGYTF. DNA for the CDR3: TGTGCCAGCTCACCAGACAGCTATGGCTACACCTTC.

The V call is TRBV30, the J call TRBJ2-2; the D gene is possibly TRBD1 (6 bases). The ends were cut back, 8 bases at V and 4 bases at J, with 17 bases in the middle. The germline gives CDR1 GTSNPN, CDR2 SVGIG (reference sequence). CDR3 length: 14 residues. The CDR3 loop is CAARGHPGTGELFF. The DNA for the CDR3 is TGTGCCGCTAGGGGACACCCCGGCACCGGGGAGCTGTTTTTT. Supplemented by reference TRBV30 and TRBJ2-2, the full variable domain reads SQTIHQWPATLVQPVGSPLSLECTVEGTSNPNLYWYRQAAGRGLQLLFYSVGIGQISSEVPQNLSASRPQDRQFILSSKKLLLSDSGFYLCAARGHPGTGELFFGEGSRLTVL.

J is TRBJ2-5 and V is TRBV5-4, with 12 bases that match TRBD2. The CDR3 consists of 15 residues. From germline, CDR1 is SGHNT and CDR2 YYREEE (reference sequence). The ends lost 4 bases at V and 3 bases at J; junction bases unmatched: 4. The CDR3 DNA is TGTGCCAGCAGCGGACTAGCGGGAAAAAAAGAGACCCAGTACTTC. The encoded protein is CASSGLAGKKETQYF.

The chain carries TRBV28 and TRBJ2-5; 10 bases are a match to TRBD1. Germline loops: CDR1 MDHEN, CDR2 SYDVKM. The V and J ends lost 9 bases and 4 bases, in that order; junction bases with no gene match: 14. The CDR3 consists of 16 residues. The CDR3: CASAGQGIGGRETQYF. The CDR3 DNA reads as TGTGCCAGTGCGGGACAGGGGATTGGTGGGCGAGAGACCCAGTACTTC.

J is TRBJ2-1 and V is TRBV7-9, with 10 bases that match TRBD2. The V and J ends lost 0 bases and 9 bases, in that order; junction bases with no gene match: 5. CDR1 is SEHNR and CDR2 is FQNEAQ in the germline V gene (reference sequence). CDR3 length: 15 amino acids. The CDR3 loop is CASSLASLAGVEQFF. The CDR3 bases are TGTGCCAGCAGCTTAGCCTCCCTAGCGGGAGTTGAGCAGTTCTTC. The variable domain in full, completed from reference TRBV7-9 and TRBJ2-1, reads DTGVSQNPRHKITKRGQNVTFRCDPISEHNRLYWYRQTLGQGPEFLTYFQNEAQLEKSRLLSDRFSAERPKGSFSTLEIQRTEQGDSAMYLCASSLASLAGVEQFFGPGTRLTVL.

This clone came up once. Additional DNA sequences in this sample encode the identical CDR3. V is TRBV30 and J is TRBJ1-5, with D perhaps matching TRBD1 (5 bases). Trimming took 1 base from V and 3 from J, leaving 7 bases between them. This CDR3 contains 13 residues. Per germline, CDR1 GTSNPN and CDR2 SVGIG (reference sequence). CDR3 in DNA: TGTGCCTGGAGTGGAGGGGACAATCAGCCCCAGCATTTT. The encoded protein is CAWSGGDNQPQHF.

This rearrangement joins TRBV5-1 to TRBJ2-7; no firm D call. The CDR3 is 11 amino acids. V gave up 0 bases and J gave up 6 bases, with 4 bases separating them. Germline V lookup: CDR1 SGHRS, CDR2 YFSETQ. The CDR3 region has the DNA TGCGCCAGCAGCTTGGGTCCCGAGCAGTACTTC. Translated: CASSLGPEQYF.

A single count supports this clone. The chain has TRBV30 and TRBJ1-1, with D unresolved. Germline V lookup: CDR1 GTSNPN, CDR2 SVGIG (reference sequence). The CDR3 has 13 amino acids. The V gene lost 0 bases and the J gene lost 1 base, with 6 bases spanning the gap. The CDR3 loop reads CAWSVHPNTEAFF. The CDR3 DNA reads TGTGCCTGGAGTGTACATCCGAACACTGAAGCTTTCTTT.

V and J are TRBV19 and TRBJ1-6, with no clear D. Germline CDR1 reads LNHDA; CDR2 reads SQIVND (reference sequence). The CDR3 is 14 residues long. V lost 7 bases and J 4 bases, leaving 11 bases between the germline ends. CDR3 bases: TGTGCCAGTAACCCAAGGACTTATAATTCACCCCTCCACTTT. Protein sequence: CASNPRTYNSPLHF.

The J gene is TRBJ1-2, the V gene TRBV5-6, with D uncertain. Trimming shortened V by 4 bases and J by 1 base, and 11 bases separated the two germline ends. The CDR3 sequence is 14 residues long. Germline values: CDR1 SGHDT, CDR2 YYEEEE. In DNA form, the CDR3 reads TGTGCCAGCAGCGTGGCCGCGGGTAACTATGGCTACACCTTC. Translated, it gives CASSVAAGNYGYTF.

The chain employs TRBV19 and TRBJ1-4; TRBD1 matches at 8 bases. V gave up 3 bases and J gave up 5 bases; unmatched junction bases: 2. Germline lookup yields CDR1 LNHDA and CDR2 SQIVND (reference sequence). The CDR3 sequence is 14 residues long. The CDR3, as DNA: TGTGCCAGTAGTATCTACAGGGGGAATGAAAAACTGTTTTTT. Translating gives CASSIYRGNEKLFF.

The chain uses TRBV18 and TRBJ2-5; the D is unclear. Germline CDR1 KGHSH, CDR2 LQKENI. The CDR3 length is 13 residues. V shed 4 bases and J shed 5 bases, with 11 bases lying between them. CDR3 residues: CASSQGASETQYF. CDR3 in DNA: TGTGCCAGCTCACAAGGAGCCTCCGAGACCCAGTACTTC. Full variable domain (outside the CDR3, taken from reference TRBV18 and TRBJ2-5): NAGVMQNPRHLVRRRGQEARLRCSPMKGHSHVYWYRQLPEEGLKFMVYLQKENIIDESGMPKERFSAEFPKEGPSILRIQQVVRGDSAAYFCASSQGASETQYFGPGTRLLVL.

The chain recombines TRBV9 with TRBJ2-1; TRBD2 agrees at 10 bases. V trimming: 1 base; J trimming: 6 bases; junction bases outside the gene matches: 7. The CDR3 contains 16 residues. Germline V lookup: CDR1 SGDLS, CDR2 YYNGEE. In DNA, the CDR3 is TGTGCCAGCAGCGTAAAGGGGACTAGCGTGGGCAATGAGCAGTTCTTC. This encodes CASSVKGTSVGNEQFF.

The J gene is TRBJ2-7, the V gene TRBV2, with 9 bases matching TRBD2. The germline CDR1 and CDR2 sequences are SNHLY and FYNNEI. CDR3 length equals 14 residues. Trimming at V came to 2 bases and at J to 6 bases, leaving 5 bases not matched to a gene. CDR3 sequence: CASSELAGQSEQYF. In DNA form, the CDR3 reads TGTGCCAGCAGTGAACTAGCGGGACAGAGCGAGCAGTACTTC.